The present entry profiles one T cell receptor (beta chain) with its context. TCRdb's copy holds only in-frame clones and misses some; the assay was immunoSEQ multiplex PCR. In the table there are around 250,000 clones, roughly 85% of which are singletons. These data come from a study of blood T cell repertoires in COVID-19. For the study at large: The analysed material was cDNA or gDNA that came from T cells, B-cell-depleted T cells, or PBMCs.

There are 13 residues in the CDR3. Between the trimmed V and J ends, which lost 6 bases and 7 bases, there was a span of 12 bases. Germline CDR1 is SGHTA and CDR2 is FQGTGA. Source material: PBMCs or T cells enriched from blood (not recorded which). This TCR came from a man aged 40-49 years who had been exposed to COVID-19. The chain combines TRBV7-3 with TRBJ2-2, with no clear D. The DNA of the CDR3 is TGTGCCAGCAGGACAATTTCGAACGGGGAGCTGTTTTTT. Residues: CASRTISNGELFF.